This T cell receptor beta chain was documented in a study of T cells in Graves' hyperthyroidism and ophthalmopathy. V lost 3 bases and J 6 bases, leaving 10 bases between the germline ends. The CDR3 has 13 residues. Using RNA transcripts as the source, TCR beta CDR3 regions were amplified. Primed by the HTBI set, a first-round RT-PCR was run on the TCR CDR3. TCRdb re-analysed the multiplex PCR reads in MiXCR, keeping a single row per CDR3 protein. The table lists about 720,000 distinct CDR3 sequences, around a sixth of them singletons. This clonotype has more than one count but fewer than ten. Sequencing input: blood. This chain uses TRBV12-3 or TRBV12-4 with TRBJ2-3; tentative D call: TRBD1 (6 bases). This receptor was obtained from a woman aged 45-65 years with Graves' hyperthyroidism that later progressed to Graves' ophthalmopathy. This chain's CDR3 is CASSLTGWDTQYF. For the CDR3, the DNA is TGTGCCAGCAGTTTGACAGGTTGGGATACGCAGTATTTT.